One and the same sample provided the 25 T cell receptor beta chains below, sequenced in a study of shared clonotypes between healthy human individuals. Using immunoSEQ multiplex PCR, the repertoire was profiled, and TCRdb retains in-frame clones only, with some absent. The sample consists of about 2 million clones, about 95% of them appearing once. In the naive CD8 group, cells lacked CD45RO and were positively selected for CCR7, so terminally differentiated effector memory CD45RA+ cells were left out. The sample taken for sequencing was naive CD8+ T cells sorted from blood. Source of these receptors: a man aged 18 to 30 in good health.

Notes on this clone: Other nucleotide sequences from this sample produce the same CDR3. The chain combines TRBV7-9 with TRBJ2-3; 8 bases match TRBD2. The CDR3 is made up of 15 amino acids. With V trimmed by 5 bases and J by 1 base, 5 bases remained unmatched. CDR1 and CDR2 from the germline V gene are SEHNR and FQNEAQ (reference sequence). The CDR3 sequence: CASSPLAGGTDTQYF. The CDR3 bases are TGTGCCAGCAGCCCCCTAGCGGGTGGCACAGATACGCAGTATTTT. Full variable domain (remainder filled in from reference TRBV7-9 and TRBJ2-3): DTGVSQNPRHKITKRGQNVTFRCDPISEHNRLYWYRQTLGQGPEFLTYFQNEAQLEKSRLLSDRFSAERPKGSFSTLEIQRTEQGDSAMYLCASSPLAGGTDTQYFGPGTRLTVL.

The V gene is TRBV6-1, the J gene TRBJ2-5; D is unclear. CDR1 and CDR2 (germline): MNHNS, SASEGT. The CDR3 consists of 15 residues. V dropped 7 bases and J dropped 7 bases, with 22 bases sitting between them. CDR3 protein: CASIPDSAIKSTQYF. CDR3 sequence (DNA): TGTGCCAGCATCCCAGACTCCGCGATCAAGTCGACCCAGTACTTC.

V gene TRBV6-5 combines with J gene TRBJ2-7, with 8 bases matching TRBD2. The CDR3 sequence is 14 residues long. The V gene's germline CDR1 is MNHEY and CDR2 SVGAGI. With 2 bases clipped from V and 4 bases from J, the junction kept 4 bases outside the gene matches. CDR3 amino acids: CASSYGPSGYEQYF. The CDR3, as DNA: TGTGCCAGCAGTTACGGTCCTAGCGGGTACGAGCAGTACTTC.

This chain connects TRBV4-3 to TRBJ1-6, with unresolved D. The CDR3 is made up of 16 amino acids. Trimming cost V 0 bases and J 0 bases, with 6 bases left between them. CDR1 LGHNA and CDR2 YSLEER come from the germline V gene. Written as DNA, the CDR3 is TGCGCCAGCAGCCAAGAAACGAGCTCCTATAATTCACCCCTCCACTTT. Translation gives CASSQETSSYNSPLHF.

J is TRBJ2-1 and V is TRBV7-9; 8 nucleotides match TRBD2. This CDR3 comprises 18 residues. The germline V gene has CDR1 SEHNR and CDR2 FQNEAQ (reference sequence). Unmatched junction bases numbered 13, after V lost 4 bases and J lost 2 bases. The CDR3 loop is CASSSWEVSGATYNEQFF. CDR3 coding DNA: TGTGCCAGCAGCTCTTGGGAAGTTAGCGGGGCGACCTACAATGAGCAGTTCTTC.

This clone appeared a single time. The V gene is TRBV11-2, the J gene TRBJ2-3, with D possibly matching TRBD2 (6 bases). The CDR3 sequence is 14 residues long. Germline CDR1 and CDR2: SGHAT and FQNNGV. Trimming removed 1 base from V and 4 bases from J, with 9 bases in between. CDR3 nucleotides: TGTGCCAGCAGCTTAGTTGCTAGCGCAGATACGCAGTATTTT. This translates into CASSLVASADTQYF.

Turning to this clone: In the same sample, other DNA sequences code for this CDR3. The chain employs TRBV5-6 and TRBJ1-1, with 9 bases matching TRBD1. The CDR3 has 14 residues. V was pared by 4 bases and J by 4 bases, with 5 bases of the junction left unmatched. From germline, CDR1 is SGHDT and CDR2 YYEEEE. The CDR3 region is CASSGGTGLTEAFF. In DNA, the CDR3 is TGTGCCAGCAGCGGCGGGACAGGGCTCACTGAAGCTTTCTTT.

In its sample, this clone was seen a few times. The sample has other DNA sequences that encode this CDR3 too. The V call is TRBV11-2, the J call TRBJ2-7; perhaps TRBD1 as D (6 bases). Trimming cost V 3 bases and J 2 bases, with 8 bases left between them. Germline assignment: CDR1 SGHAT and CDR2 FQNNGV. This CDR3 contains 13 residues. CDR3 in DNA: TGTGCCAGCAGCTTCGGACAGACCTACGAGCAGTACTTC. Translating it yields CASSFGQTYEQYF.

This chain links TRBV29-1 with TRBJ2-1; possibly TRBD2 for D (6 bases). Germline V CDR1 and CDR2: SQVTM, ANQGSEA. The CDR3 is 19 residues long. V was shortened by 4 bases and J by 8 bases, with 33 bases between the two germline ends. CDR3 DNA sequence: TGCAGCGTTGGGGAATGGGAAACTTTACCCGGCCTGCGGGGATATGAGCAGTTCTTC. The encoded protein is CSVGEWETLPGLRGYEQFF.

This rearrangement joins TRBV28 to TRBJ1-5, with D tentatively TRBD1 (5 bases). V gave up 3 bases and J gave up 9 bases, with 6 bases separating them. CDR1 MDHEN and CDR2 SYDVKM come from the germline V gene. This CDR3 spans 11 amino acids. The CDR3 sequence is CASSFGGPQHF. As DNA, the CDR3 is TGTGCCAGCAGTTTTGGGGGGCCCCAGCATTTT.

The J gene is TRBJ1-2, the V gene TRBV7-6; no clear D. The germline V gene has CDR1 SGHVS and CDR2 FNYEAQ. Deletions cut 3 bases from V and 8 bases from J, with 13 bases between. The CDR3 covers 13 residues. The chain's CDR3 is CASSFLREQGYTF. The CDR3, as DNA: TGTGCCAGCAGCTTCCTCCGTGAGCAGGGCTACACCTTC.

The chain joins TRBV27 to TRBJ1-2; 9 nucleotides agree with TRBD1. Germline CDR1 MNHEY, CDR2 SMNVEV (reference sequence). V shed 5 bases and J 8 bases; nucleotides not matched to a gene: 15. The CDR3 covers 16 residues. As DNA, the CDR3 is TGTGCCAGCAGTGCCCAACCGGGACAGGGCCCGGGAGGCTACACCTTC. Translating gives CASSAQPGQGPGGYTF.

The chain uses TRBV6-5 and TRBJ1-1; D uncertain. There are 12 residues in the CDR3. Trimming took 3 bases from V and 12 from J, leaving 14 bases between them. The germline V gene has CDR1 MNHEY and CDR2 SVGAGI. CDR3 amino acids: CASSYFGGWTFF. The CDR3 DNA reads as TGTGCCAGCAGTTATTTCGGTGGGTGGACTTTCTTT.

In the case of this clone: This CDR3 is also generated by other DNA sequences in the sample. This chain uses TRBV11-2 with TRBJ2-5; D gene ambiguous. V shed 1 base and J shed 5 bases, with 2 bases lying between them. Germline lookup yields CDR1 SGHAT and CDR2 FQNNGV. The length of the CDR3 is 11 residues. This CDR3 reads CASSLVETQYF. CDR3 nucleotides: TGTGCCAGCAGCTTAGTGGAGACCCAGTACTTC.

Only one count was recorded for this clone. The chain uses TRBV21-1 and TRBJ1-3; the D call TRBD1 from the table was never checked on the DNA. TRBV21-1 is classified as a pseudogene. This CDR3 is built from 15 residues. Here the CDR3 DNA reads TGTGCCAGCAGCAAAGTGAGGACAGAACGAAACACCATATATTTT. This encodes CASSKVRTERNTIYF.

The gene calls are TRBV27 and TRBJ1-2; D perhaps matches TRBD1 (5 bases). V lost 3 bases and J 5 bases, leaving 16 bases between the germline ends. This CDR3 is built from 15 residues. Germline assignment: CDR1 MNHEY and CDR2 SMNVEV (reference sequence). CDR3 nucleotides: TGTGCCAGCAGTTTTAACGGGGCCCTGGGGTATGGCTACACCTTC. The encoded protein is CASSFNGALGYGYTF.

The gene calls are TRBV27 and TRBJ2-1; D unclear. This CDR3 region has 16 residues. Per the germline V gene, CDR1 is MNHEY and CDR2 is SMNVEV (reference sequence). V lost 3 bases and J lost 5, with 17 bases in between. The CDR3 sequence: CASSFSLPGSDNEQFF. CDR3 nucleotides: TGTGCCAGCAGTTTCAGTCTTCCCGGGTCCGACAATGAGCAGTTCTTC.

Written as DNA, the CDR3 is TGCGCCAGCAGCCAAGATGCGGGACTAGTAGGCGGGGAGCTGTTTTTT. This sequence encodes CASSQDAGLVGGELFF. The V call is TRBV4-3, the J call TRBJ2-2; 8 nucleotides align to TRBD2. The V gene's germline CDR1 is LGHNA and CDR2 YSLEER. Trimming took 0 bases from V and 7 from J; bases not matched to a gene: 7. The CDR3 length is 16 residues.

The chain joins TRBV2 to TRBJ2-1, with TRBD2 identical over 10 bases. CDR3 length: 14 residues. V shed 4 bases, J shed 5 bases, and the junction held 2 bases outside the gene matches. Germline lookup yields CDR1 SNHLY and CDR2 FYNNEI. The CDR3 DNA is TGTGCCAGCAGTGTACTAGCGGGACACAATGAGCAGTTCTTC. Protein sequence: CASSVLAGHNEQFF.

The V gene is TRBV5-1, the J gene TRBJ2-1, with D hard to call. The CDR3 runs to 13 residues. The germline V and J ends were trimmed by 2 bases and 6 bases, with 9 bases remaining between them. Per germline, CDR1 SGHRS and CDR2 YFSETQ. CDR3: CASSFSLSNEQFF. CDR3 nucleotides: TGCGCCAGCAGCTTCTCCCTCAGCAATGAGCAGTTCTTC.

The chain recombines TRBV2 with TRBJ2-7, with D perhaps matching TRBD2 (6 bases). Per germline, CDR1 SNHLY and CDR2 FYNNEI. V lost 3 bases to trimming and J lost 4 bases, with 16 bases between them. This CDR3 has 15 residues. The CDR3 sequence is CASSDRVEGSYEQYF. The DNA for the CDR3 is TGTGCCAGCAGTGACAGGGTGGAGGGCTCATACGAGCAGTACTTC.

V usage is TRBV28 and J usage is TRBJ2-5; no clear D. Germline CDR1 reads MDHEN; CDR2 reads SYDVKM. V was cut by 8 bases and J by 5 bases, with 18 bases left in between. This CDR3 comprises 14 residues. The CDR3: CASQTGSPAETQYF. CDR3 sequence (DNA): TGTGCCAGCCAAACGGGCTCCCCGGCGGAGACCCAGTACTTC.

The chain combines TRBV6-5 with TRBJ2-4; D remains ambiguous. The CDR3 covers 16 residues. The germline V and J ends were trimmed by 4 bases and 0 bases, with 13 bases remaining between them. The germline V gene encodes CDR1 MNHEY and CDR2 SVGAGI. The CDR3 region is CASSSFSELAKNIQYF. CDR3 nucleotide sequence: TGTGCCAGCAGTTCCTTTTCCGAGCTAGCCAAAAACATTCAGTACTTC.

The chain recombines TRBV5-5 with TRBJ1-5, with D possibly being TRBD1 (5 bases). This CDR3 has 14 amino acids. Per the germline V gene, CDR1 is SGHKS and CDR2 is YYEKEE (reference sequence). The V gene lost 2 bases and the J gene lost 5 bases, with 11 bases spanning the gap. The CDR3 nucleotides are TGTGCCAGCAGCTTAGGTTCGGGGGATCAGCCCCAGCATTTT. It encodes CASSLGSGDQPQHF.

In regard to this clone: Other DNA sequences from this sample encode an identical CDR3 as well. The genes are TRBV27 and TRBJ1-6; tentative D call: TRBD1 (5 bases). This CDR3 has 14 residues. In germline, CDR1 is MNHEY, CDR2 SMNVEV (reference sequence). V dropped 3 bases and J dropped 7 bases, with 10 bases sitting between them. In DNA form, the CDR3 reads TGTGCCAGCAGTTTTTCAGGGACGAATTCACCCCTCCACTTT. Its protein is CASSFSGTNSPLHF.